The clone carrying this T cell receptor (beta chain) was counted only a few times. What it recognizes is unknown. This specimen comes from a study of OX40 agonist ivuxolimab in advanced cancers. Study results and limitations: In a subset of nonresponders, normalized T-cell clonal expansion was also low. Averaged across samples, CD8+ T cells carried more expanded clones than CD4+ did.

Germline values: CDR1 MNHNS, CDR2 SASEGT. The CDR3 is 12 residues long. Trimming took off 1 base at V and 4 bases at J, with 5 bases between the two ends. Here immunoSEQ multiplex PCR was the method, and the copy in TCRdb shows in-frame clones only, minus some. The table records about 17,000 clones, about 73% of them present only once. The chain carries TRBV6-1 and TRBJ2-7, with D unclear. The sequence was obtained from an adult with an advanced solid tumor such as melanoma, head and neck, liver or kidney cancer. Sequencing used CD4+ or CD8+ T cells sorted from blood, obtained in a trial of the OX40 agonist ivuxolimab. The CDR3: CASSEDGYEQYF. The CDR3 region has the DNA TGTGCCAGCAGTGAAGATGGTTACGAGCAGTACTTC.